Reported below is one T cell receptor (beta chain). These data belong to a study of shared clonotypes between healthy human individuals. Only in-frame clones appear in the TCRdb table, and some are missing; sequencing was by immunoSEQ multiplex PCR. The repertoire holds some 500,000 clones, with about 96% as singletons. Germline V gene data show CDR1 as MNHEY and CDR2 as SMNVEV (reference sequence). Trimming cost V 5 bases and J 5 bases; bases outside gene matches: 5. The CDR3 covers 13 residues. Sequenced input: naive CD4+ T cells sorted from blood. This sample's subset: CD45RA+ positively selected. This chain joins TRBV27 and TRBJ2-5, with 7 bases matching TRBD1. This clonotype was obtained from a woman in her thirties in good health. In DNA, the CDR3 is TGTGCCAGCAGTCCGACAGGGTGGGAGACCCAGTACTTC. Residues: CASSPTGWETQYF.